The 3 T cell receptor beta chains listed next were all sequenced from one sample in a study of CD8+ T cells in alopecia areata. Isolated RNA was reverse transcribed into cDNA used as the sequencing template. The repertoire was sequenced with immunoSEQ multiplex PCR; TCRdb's copy has only in-frame clones and lacks some. The table shows 65,000 to 75,000 clones, with around 49% occurring only once. This specimen was CD8+ T cells sorted from blood, taken at week 0. These receptors came from a human donor with alopecia areata.

The rearrangement joins TRBV29-1 to TRBJ1-5, with D hard to call. V was cut by 3 bases and J by 0 bases, with 9 bases left in between. Germline assignment: CDR1 SQVTM and CDR2 ANQGSEA. The CDR3 is 14 amino acids. CDR3: CSVEGGDSNQPQHF. The CDR3 region has the DNA TGCAGCGTTGAGGGAGGCGATAGCAATCAGCCCCAGCATTTT.

The chain joins TRBV7-3 to TRBJ2-7; D is perhaps TRBD1 or TRBD2 (5 bases each). Trimming took 4 bases from V and 2 from J, leaving 12 bases between them. CDR3 length: 14 residues. From germline, CDR1 is SGHTA and CDR2 FQGTGA. CDR3 region: CASSSWTGPYEQYF. Here the CDR3 DNA reads TGTGCCAGCAGCTCATGGACGGGACCCTACGAGCAGTACTTC.

This clone was recorded a few times. The chain employs TRBV29-1 and TRBJ1-2; possibly TRBD1 for D (5 bases). Between the trimmed V and J ends, which lost 3 bases and 5 bases, there was a span of 16 bases. The CDR3 is 14 amino acids. The V gene's germline CDR1 is SQVTM and CDR2 ANQGSEA. CDR3 in amino acids: CSVEGEVGDYGYTF. DNA of the CDR3: TGCAGCGTTGAGGGTGAAGTGGGGGATTATGGCTACACCTTC.